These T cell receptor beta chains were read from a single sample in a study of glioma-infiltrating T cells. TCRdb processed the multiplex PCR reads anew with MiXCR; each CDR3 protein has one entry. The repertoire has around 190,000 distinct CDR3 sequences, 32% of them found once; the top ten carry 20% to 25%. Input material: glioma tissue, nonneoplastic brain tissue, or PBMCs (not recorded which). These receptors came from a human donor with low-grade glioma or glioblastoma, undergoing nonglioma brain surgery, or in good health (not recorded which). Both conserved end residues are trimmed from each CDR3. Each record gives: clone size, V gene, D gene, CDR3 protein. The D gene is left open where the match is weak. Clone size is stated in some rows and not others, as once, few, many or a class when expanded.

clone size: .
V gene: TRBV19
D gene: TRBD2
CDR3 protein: ASSTGRGRAYDEQF

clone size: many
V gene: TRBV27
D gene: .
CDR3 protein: ASRPPGGEQY

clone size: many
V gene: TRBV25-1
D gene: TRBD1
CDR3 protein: ASSGQEYGYT

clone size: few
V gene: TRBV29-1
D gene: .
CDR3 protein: SAARGTGNTIY

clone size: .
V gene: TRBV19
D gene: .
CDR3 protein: ASSITRDADTQY

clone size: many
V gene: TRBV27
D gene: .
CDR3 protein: ASSLLGNYEQY

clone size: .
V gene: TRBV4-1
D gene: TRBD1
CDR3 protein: ASSIRTGGTDTQY

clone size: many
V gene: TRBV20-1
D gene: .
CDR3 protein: SASAQTQY

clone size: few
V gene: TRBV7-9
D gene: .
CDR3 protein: ASSLNHEAF

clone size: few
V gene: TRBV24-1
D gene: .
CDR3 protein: ATSETGAVAGGNQF

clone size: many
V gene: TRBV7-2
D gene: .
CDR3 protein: ATGDYGYT

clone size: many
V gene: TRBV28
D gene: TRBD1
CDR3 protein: ASSNSGTETQETQY

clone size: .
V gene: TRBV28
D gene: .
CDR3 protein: ASIFSSYGQY

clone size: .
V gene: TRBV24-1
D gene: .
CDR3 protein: ATSDFRSGTHTRELF

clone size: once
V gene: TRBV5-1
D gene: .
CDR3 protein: ASSLVHENQETQY

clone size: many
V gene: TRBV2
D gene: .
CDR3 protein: ASSGRRNTEAF

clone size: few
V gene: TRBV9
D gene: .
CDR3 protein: ASSVDPGKGTEAF

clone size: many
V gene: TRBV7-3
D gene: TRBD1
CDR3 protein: ASSLTATGVNEQF

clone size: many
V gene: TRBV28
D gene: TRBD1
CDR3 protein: ASSLFRDRVYNEQF

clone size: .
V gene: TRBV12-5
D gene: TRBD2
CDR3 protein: ASSEGTSRTDTQY

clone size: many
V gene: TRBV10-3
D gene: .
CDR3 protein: AIRSQETQY

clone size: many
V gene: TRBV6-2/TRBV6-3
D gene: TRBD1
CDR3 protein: ASSSRGQTPREQY

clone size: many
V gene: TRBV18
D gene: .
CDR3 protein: ASSPPTQPLSTGELF

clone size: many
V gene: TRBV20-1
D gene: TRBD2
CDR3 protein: SARDYLQLAGDTDTQY

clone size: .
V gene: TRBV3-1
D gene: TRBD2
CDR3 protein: ASSRTGGEDGQY

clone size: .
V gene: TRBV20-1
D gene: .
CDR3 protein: SARVQSAGPTYGYT

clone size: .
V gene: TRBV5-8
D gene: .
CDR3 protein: ASSRTSEQH

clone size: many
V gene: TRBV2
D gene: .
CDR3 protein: ASRSESNQPQH

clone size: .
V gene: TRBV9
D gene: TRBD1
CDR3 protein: ASSPRQGITDTQY

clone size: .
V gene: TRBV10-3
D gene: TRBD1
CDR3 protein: AIRAGTGTLG

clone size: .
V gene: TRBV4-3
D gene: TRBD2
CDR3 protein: ASSHGLEREGGDTQY

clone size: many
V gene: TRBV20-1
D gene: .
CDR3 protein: SARGTGRKGVTYEQY

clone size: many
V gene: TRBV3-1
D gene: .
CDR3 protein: ASSQVNGYEQY

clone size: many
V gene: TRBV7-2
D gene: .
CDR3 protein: ASSLEGGLDTQY

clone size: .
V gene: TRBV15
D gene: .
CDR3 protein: ATSRGGQMNTEAF

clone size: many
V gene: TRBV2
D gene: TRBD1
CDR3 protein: ASSGTGGRQPQH

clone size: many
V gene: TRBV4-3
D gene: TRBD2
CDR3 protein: ASSQETSGSYEQY

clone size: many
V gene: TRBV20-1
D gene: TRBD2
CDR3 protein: SAPPLAPQTDTQY

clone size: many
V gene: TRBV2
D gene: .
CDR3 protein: ASSEDGYEQY

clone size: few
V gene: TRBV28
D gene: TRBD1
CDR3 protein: ASNSGGGAFNNEKLF

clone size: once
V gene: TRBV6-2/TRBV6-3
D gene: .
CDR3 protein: ASSVTYSLFQPKH

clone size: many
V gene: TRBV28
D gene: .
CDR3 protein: ASTGDSLKNEQF

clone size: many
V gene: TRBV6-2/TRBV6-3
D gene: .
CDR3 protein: ASSHPRTEFYEQY

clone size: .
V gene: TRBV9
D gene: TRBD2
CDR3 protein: ASSEGLAGGKSYEQY

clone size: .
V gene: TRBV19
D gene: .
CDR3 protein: SSSFLGQLHEQY

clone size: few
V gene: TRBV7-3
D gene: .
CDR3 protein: ASSLTPSGQSRTQY

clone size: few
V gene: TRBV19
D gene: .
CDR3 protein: ASSDPPGPRNQPQH

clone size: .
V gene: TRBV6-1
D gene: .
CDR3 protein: ASSPVLAYNQQF